Listed here are 20 T cell receptor beta chains from one sample, sequenced in a study of T cells in Graves' hyperthyroidism and ophthalmopathy. TCR beta CDR3 regions were amplified from RNA transcripts. RT-PCR in the first round (using the HTBI primer set) targeted the TCR CDR3. One entry per CDR3 protein, called by TCRdb with MiXCR from the multiplex PCR reads. The data contain about 250,000 distinct CDR3 sequences, 13% to 15% of them singletons. The sample consisted of blood. These receptors all come from a woman aged 45-60 years with Graves' hyperthyroidism that later progressed to Graves' ophthalmopathy.

This clonotype was seen ten or more times. The chain is built from TRBV7-6 and TRBJ2-7; tentatively, D is TRBD2 (6 bases). The CDR3 runs to 14 residues. Germline loops: CDR1 SGHVS, CDR2 FNYEAQ. Between the trimmed V and J ends, which lost 5 bases and 4 bases, there was a span of 15 bases. CDR3 in amino acids: CASSETGRNYEQYF. In nucleotides, the CDR3 is TGTGCCAGCAGCGAAACCGGGAGAAATTACGAGCAGTACTTC.

Ten or more counts support this clonotype. V is TRBV27 and J is TRBJ1-6, with D hard to call. Germline V gives CDR1 MNHEY, CDR2 SMNVEV (reference sequence). Trimming left V 4 bases short and J 8 bases short, with 15 bases between. CDR3 length: 15 amino acids. The CDR3 spells CASSSRTKAHSPLHF. Written as DNA, the CDR3 is TGTGCCAGCAGTTCTAGGACTAAAGCCCATTCACCCCTCCACTTT.

The chain is built from TRBV18 and TRBJ2-3, with TRBD1 matching 9 bases. From germline, CDR1 is KGHSH and CDR2 LQKENI. J was trimmed by 2 bases and V by 5 bases; bases with no gene match: 5. This CDR3 is 15 amino acids long. This CDR3 reads CASSRRTGVTDTQYF. The CDR3 DNA reads TGTGCCAGCTCAAGGAGGACAGGGGTCACAGATACGCAGTATTTT.

This clonotype was observed at least ten times. The rearrangement links TRBV13 to TRBJ2-1; 9 nucleotides match TRBD1. CDR1 is PRHDT, CDR2 FYEKMQ, per germline (reference sequence). There are 12 residues in the CDR3. The V segment lost 0 bases and the J segment 14 bases; nucleotides outside the gene matches: 2. The CDR3 protein is CASSLGQGAKFF. The CDR3 DNA sequence: TGTGCCAGCAGCTTAGGACAGGGGGCAAAGTTCTTC.

There are many counts of this clonotype. The CDR3 spells CASSLDSRDTDTQYF. The CDR3 DNA follows: TGCGCCAGCAGCTTGGACTCTCGAGACACAGATACGCAGTATTTT. This chain connects TRBV5-1 to TRBJ2-3; D call uncertain. This CDR3 has 15 amino acids. CDR1 and CDR2 (germline): SGHRS, YFSETQ. The V gene lost 0 bases and the J gene lost 2 bases, with 10 bases spanning the gap.

This clonotype was observed a few times. Mismatch with germline at one junction end may stem from a read error. V usage is TRBV6-1 and J usage is TRBJ2-2; no clear D. The CDR3 totals 14 residues. CDR1 is MNHNS and CDR2 is SASEGT in the germline V gene. The CDR3 DNA is TGTGTCAGCAGTGTCGACTGGAACACCGGGGAGCTGTTTTTT. Protein product: CVSSVDWNTGELFF.

About this clonotype itself: Compared with germline, one end of the junction differs, possibly owing to a read error. J is TRBJ2-7 and V is TRBV5-1; 10 bases align to TRBD1. The CDR3 loop spans 15 amino acids. Germline CDR1 SGHRS, CDR2 YFSETQ. In DNA form, the CDR3 reads TGTGCCAGCAGCTTGGCGCTGGGGACAGGGGCCGAGCAGTACTTC. Its protein product is CASSLALGTGAEQYF.

Many counts were recorded for this clonotype. The chain links TRBV6-4 to TRBJ2-3, with 8 bases that match TRBD2. Per the germline V gene, CDR1 is MRHNA and CDR2 is SNTAGT. This CDR3 contains 16 residues. With V trimmed by 3 bases and J by 4 bases, 9 bases remained unmatched. CDR3 in amino acids: CASSDRAGDGADTQYF. The CDR3 coding sequence is TGTGCCAGCAGTGATCGAGCGGGAGATGGCGCAGATACGCAGTATTTT.

This clonotype was observed once. The CDR3 coding sequence is TGTGCCAGCTCACCAAGAAGCGGGATGGGAGCAGATACGCAGTATTTT. Its protein is CASSPRSGMGADTQYF. V gene TRBV18 combines with J gene TRBJ2-3, with 7 bases lining up with TRBD2. This CDR3 has 16 residues. From germline, CDR1 is KGHSH and CDR2 LQKENI. Trimming at V came to 2 bases and at J to 4 bases, leaving 9 bases not matched to a gene.

This clonotype was found many times. This chain links TRBV28 with TRBJ2-7; possibly TRBD1 or TRBD2 for D (5 bases each). There are 13 residues in the CDR3. Trimming stripped 6 bases from V and 4 bases from J, with 13 bases between. CDR1 is MDHEN, CDR2 SYDVKM, per germline. DNA for the CDR3: TGTGCCAGCAGCCCCTCGGGACGGTACGAGCAGTACTTC. Encoded protein: CASSPSGRYEQYF.

This clonotype was counted at least ten times. The chain uses TRBV7-6 and TRBJ1-1; perhaps TRBD1 as D (5 bases). There are 15 residues in the CDR3. From germline, CDR1 is SGHVS and CDR2 FNYEAQ. V was clipped by 2 bases and J by 3 bases, with 13 bases between them. CDR3 DNA sequence: TGTGCCAGCAGCTTATCTGGAGGGGAGGACACTGAAGCTTTCTTT. It is translated as CASSLSGGEDTEAFF.

This clonotype was recorded many times. This chain connects TRBV5-1 to TRBJ2-2; TRBD2 is a possible D gene (6 bases). CDR1 is SGHRS and CDR2 is YFSETQ in the germline V gene. This CDR3 is built from 15 residues. V lost 7 bases, J lost 3 bases, and 16 bases lay in between. The CDR3 region is CASGRSSVDTGELFF. The DNA for the CDR3 is TGCGCCAGCGGGAGGTCCTCGGTGGACACCGGGGAGCTGTTTTTT.

The sample holds many counts of this clonotype. CDR3 protein: CASSFAGDLTDTQYF. CDR3 DNA sequence: TGTGCCAGCAGTTTCGCCGGGGACCTCACAGATACGCAGTATTTT. The chain couples TRBV27 to TRBJ2-3; either TRBD1 or TRBD2 may supply D (5 bases each). Germline V gives CDR1 MNHEY, CDR2 SMNVEV (reference sequence). The CDR3 consists of 15 residues. Deletions cut 3 bases from V and 2 bases from J, with 12 bases between.

This clonotype has ten or more counts. This chain links TRBV24-1 with TRBJ2-7, with D unclear. Germline assignment: CDR1 KGHDR and CDR2 SFDVKD. The CDR3 runs 13 residues. V was trimmed by 5 bases and J by 0 bases, leaving 7 bases between them. CDR3 residues: CATSGPYSYEQYF. In nucleotides, the CDR3 is TGTGCCACCAGTGGCCCGTACTCCTACGAGCAGTACTTC.

This clonotype was seen many times. CDR3 region: CASSYTGGGADTQYF. CDR3 bases: TGTGCCAGCAGTTACACAGGGGGCGGTGCAGATACGCAGTATTTT. The chain recombines TRBV6-5 with TRBJ2-3; 9 nucleotides match TRBD1. The V and J ends lost 2 bases and 4 bases, in that order; junction bases with no gene match: 4. The CDR3 is 15 amino acids. CDR1 and CDR2 (germline): MNHEY, SVGAGI.

Many counts were recorded for this clonotype. This chain links TRBV5-8 with TRBJ2-7, with D perhaps being TRBD1 or TRBD2 (5 bases each). The germline CDR1 and CDR2 sequences are SGHTS and YDEGEE. This CDR3 is built from 17 residues. The V and J ends lost 0 bases and 4 bases respectively, with 20 bases between them. In nucleotides, the CDR3 is TGTGCCAGCAGCTTGGGGCTCGGGACGCCGGGACCATACGAGCAGTACTTC. It encodes CASSLGLGTPGPYEQYF.

This clonotype was counted at least ten times. This chain uses TRBV5-1 with TRBJ2-1; TRBD1 or TRBD2 may be the D gene (5 bases each). The germline V gene encodes CDR1 SGHRS and CDR2 YFSETQ. The CDR3 is made up of 14 amino acids. Trimming shortened V by 5 bases and J by 5 bases, and 14 bases separated the two germline ends. The CDR3 DNA reads as TGCGCCAGCAGTGGGACGGCTCAAGACAATGAGCAGTTCTTC. Its translation: CASSGTAQDNEQFF. The full variable domain, completed using reference TRBV5-1 and TRBJ2-1, is KAGVTQTPRYLIKTRGQQVTLSCSPISGHRSVSWYQQTPGQGLQFLFEYFSETQRNKGNFPGRFSGRQFSNSRSEMNVSTLELGDSALYLCASSGTAQDNEQFFGPGTRLTVL.

This CDR3 is CSARAPGAFF. CDR3 sequence (DNA): TGCAGTGCTAGAGCCCCCGGAGCTTTCTTT. The chain couples TRBV20-1 to TRBJ1-1; D is uncertain. The CDR3 has 10 residues. CDR1 is DFQATT and CDR2 is SNEGSKA in the germline V gene (reference sequence). V shed 1 base and J shed 10 bases, with 7 bases lying between them.

This clonotype was seen many times. The gene calls are TRBV5-1 and TRBJ2-7; 7 nucleotides agree with TRBD2. This CDR3 has 14 residues. V lost 4 bases, J lost 6 bases, and 10 bases stayed unmatched. CDR1 is SGHRS and CDR2 is YFSETQ in the germline V gene. CDR3 in amino acids: CASSPIEGGTEQYF. In DNA, the CDR3 is TGCGCCAGCAGCCCGATTGAGGGAGGGACCGAGCAGTACTTC. Full variable domain (remainder filled in from reference TRBV5-1 and TRBJ2-7): KAGVTQTPRYLIKTRGQQVTLSCSPISGHRSVSWYQQTPGQGLQFLFEYFSETQRNKGNFPGRFSGRQFSNSRSEMNVSTLELGDSALYLCASSPIEGGTEQYFGPGTRLTVT.

This clonotype was counted between two and nine times. This chain links TRBV20-1 with TRBJ1-5; 9 nucleotides align to TRBD1. Germline V gives CDR1 DFQATT, CDR2 SNEGSKA (reference sequence). V was clipped by 6 bases and J by 1 base; unmatched bases: 7. The length of the CDR3 is 15 residues. CDR3 protein: CSARQGGKSNQPQHF. The CDR3 DNA follows: TGCAGTGCCCGACAGGGGGGTAAGAGCAATCAGCCCCAGCATTTT.